This entry features one T cell receptor beta chain sequence. This table comes from immunoSEQ multiplex PCR, and its TCRdb copy is limited to in-frame clones, with some not included. Of about 3,900 clones listed, 75% to 90% are singletons. This CDR3 has 14 residues. Per the germline V gene, CDR1 is SQVTM and CDR2 is ANQGSEA. V shed 5 bases and J shed 0 bases, with 13 bases lying between them. This sample is part of a study of tumor T cells in aggressive B-cell lymphoma. The receptor was derived from an adult with diffuse large B cell lymphoma. This chain links TRBV29-1 with TRBJ1-1; a possible D gene is TRBD1 (5 bases). Sequenced sample: tumor tissue. CDR3 DNA: TGCAGCGTTTGCAGGGATGAGATGAACACTGAAGCTTTCTTT. Its protein is CSVCRDEMNTEAFF.